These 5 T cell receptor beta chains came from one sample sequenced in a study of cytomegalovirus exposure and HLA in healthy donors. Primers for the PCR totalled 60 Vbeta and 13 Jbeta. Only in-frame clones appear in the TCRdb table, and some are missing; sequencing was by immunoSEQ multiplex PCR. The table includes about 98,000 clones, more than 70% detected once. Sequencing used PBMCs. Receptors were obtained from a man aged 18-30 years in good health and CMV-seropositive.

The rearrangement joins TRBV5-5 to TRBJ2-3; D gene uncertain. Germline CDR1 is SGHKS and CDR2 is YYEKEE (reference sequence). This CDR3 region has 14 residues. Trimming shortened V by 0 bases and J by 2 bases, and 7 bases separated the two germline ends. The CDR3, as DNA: TGTGCCAGCAGCTTGGACAGTTTCACAGATACGCAGTATTTT. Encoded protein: CASSLDSFTDTQYF.

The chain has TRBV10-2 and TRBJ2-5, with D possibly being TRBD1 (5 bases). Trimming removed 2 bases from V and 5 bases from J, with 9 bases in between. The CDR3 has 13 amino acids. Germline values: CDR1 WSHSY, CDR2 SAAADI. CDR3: CASSEAGRETQYF. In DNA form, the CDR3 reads TGCGCCAGCAGTGAGGCAGGGCGGGAGACCCAGTACTTC.

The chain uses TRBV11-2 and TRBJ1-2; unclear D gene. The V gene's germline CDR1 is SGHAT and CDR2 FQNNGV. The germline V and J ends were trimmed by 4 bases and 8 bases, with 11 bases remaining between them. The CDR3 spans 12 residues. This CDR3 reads CASSSSYNGYTF. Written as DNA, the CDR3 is TGTGCCAGCAGCTCATCTTACAACGGCTACACCTTC.

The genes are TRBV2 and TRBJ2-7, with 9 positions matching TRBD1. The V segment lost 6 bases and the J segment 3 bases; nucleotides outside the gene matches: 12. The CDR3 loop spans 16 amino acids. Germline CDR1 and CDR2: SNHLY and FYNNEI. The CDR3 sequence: CASSAYTGGQNYEQYF. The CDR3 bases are TGTGCCAGCAGCGCTTACACAGGGGGCCAGAACTACGAGCAGTACTTC.

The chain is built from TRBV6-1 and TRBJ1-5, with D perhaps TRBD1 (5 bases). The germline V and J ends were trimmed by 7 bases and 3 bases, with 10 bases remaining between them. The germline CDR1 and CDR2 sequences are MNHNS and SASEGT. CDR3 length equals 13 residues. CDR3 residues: CASKRDPNQPQHF. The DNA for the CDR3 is TGTGCCAGCAAGCGGGACCCCAATCAGCCCCAGCATTTT.